The rows below give T cell receptor beta chains drawn from one sample of a study of cytomegalovirus exposure and HLA in healthy donors. This table comes from immunoSEQ multiplex PCR, and its TCRdb copy is limited to in-frame clones, with some not included. The table includes some 130,000 clones, 79% detected once. Sequenced material: PBMCs. The receptors originated from a man younger than 35 in good health and CMV-seronegative. CDR3s include the opening cysteine and the closing phenylalanine or tryptophan. Each record gives: clone size, V gene, J gene, D gene, CDR3 protein, CDR3 DNA. D genes are given only for firm matches. The listing skips clone size in some rows; elsewhere it reads once, few, many or a size class.

clone size: .
V gene: TRBV6-5
J gene: TRBJ2-7
D gene: TRBD1
CDR3 protein: CASSYAGQGPYEQYF
CDR3 DNA: TGTGCCAGCAGTTACGCCGGACAGGGGCCCTACGAGCAGTACTTC

clone size: .
V gene: TRBV5-1
J gene: TRBJ2-1
D gene: .
CDR3 protein: CASARTPSESYNEQFF
CDR3 DNA: TGCGCCAGCGCCAGAACCCCTAGCGAGTCATACAATGAGCAGTTCTTC

clone size: .
V gene: TRBV5-1
J gene: TRBJ1-5
D gene: .
CDR3 protein: CASYPGPPGANQPQHF
CDR3 DNA: TGCGCCAGCTACCCGGGACCGCCAGGGGCCAATCAGCCCCAGCATTTT

clone size: .
V gene: TRBV2
J gene: TRBJ2-1
D gene: .
CDR3 protein: CASIKWRGLWQFF
CDR3 DNA: TGTGCCAGCATTAAATGGAGGGGCTTGTGGCAGTTCTTC

clone size: few
V gene: TRBV6-5
J gene: TRBJ2-2
D gene: .
CDR3 protein: CASSYFGGTGTGELFF
CDR3 DNA: TGTGCCAGCAGTTATTTCGGCGGGACGGGCACCGGGGAGCTGTTTTTT

clone size: .
V gene: TRBV4-2
J gene: TRBJ1-1
D gene: .
CDR3 protein: CASSQEEGVHTEAFF
CDR3 DNA: TGTGCCAGCAGCCAAGAGGAGGGTGTGCACACTGAAGCTTTCTTT

clone size: .
V gene: TRBV6-6
J gene: TRBJ1-2
D gene: .
CDR3 protein: CASDTGGDGYTF
CDR3 DNA: TGTGCCAGCGATACGGGGGGGGATGGCTACACCTTC

clone size: .
V gene: TRBV19
J gene: TRBJ2-1
D gene: TRBD2
CDR3 protein: CASSFSGRLNEQFF
CDR3 DNA: TGTGCCAGTAGTTTTAGCGGGAGGCTGAATGAGCAGTTCTTC

clone size: .
V gene: TRBV19
J gene: TRBJ2-1
D gene: TRBD1
CDR3 protein: CASSTRTGSLPSNGEQFF
CDR3 DNA: TGTGCCAGTAGTACCAGGACAGGGTCGCTCCCTAGTAACGGTGAGCAGTTCTTC

clone size: .
V gene: TRBV11-2
J gene: TRBJ2-7
D gene: .
CDR3 protein: CASSLPPRPGAGSQYF
CDR3 DNA: TGTGCCAGCAGCTTACCCCCTCGCCCCGGCGCCGGGTCGCAGTACTTC

clone size: .
V gene: TRBV6-5
J gene: TRBJ2-5
D gene: TRBD2
CDR3 protein: CASSYSFRGGETQYF
CDR3 DNA: TGTGCCAGCAGTTACTCGTTTCGGGGAGGGGAGACCCAGTACTTC

clone size: .
V gene: TRBV6-5
J gene: TRBJ2-7
D gene: .
CDR3 protein: CASSYRREGNEQYF
CDR3 DNA: TGTGCCAGCAGTTACAGACGGGAAGGGAACGAGCAGTACTTC

clone size: once
V gene: TRBV29-1
J gene: TRBJ1-5
D gene: .
CDR3 protein: CSVGRGLNQPQHF
CDR3 DNA: TGCAGCGTTGGTCGAGGGCTTAATCAGCCCCAGCATTTT

clone size: .
V gene: TRBV28
J gene: TRBJ2-1
D gene: .
CDR3 protein: CASSLLVGTNEQFF
CDR3 DNA: TGTGCCAGCAGTTTATTAGTGGGGACTAATGAGCAGTTCTTC

clone size: .
V gene: TRBV6-1
J gene: TRBJ1-6
D gene: .
CDR3 protein: CASSQGVSALHF
CDR3 DNA: TGTGCCAGCAGCCAGGGTGTTTCGGCCCTCCACTTT

clone size: .
V gene: TRBV7-9
J gene: TRBJ2-6
D gene: TRBD1
CDR3 protein: CASSPRTGRAGANVLTF
CDR3 DNA: TGTGCCAGCAGCCCAAGGACAGGGCGGGCTGGGGCCAACGTCCTGACTTTC

clone size: .
V gene: TRBV7-9
J gene: TRBJ2-5
D gene: .
CDR3 protein: CASSLVQQETQYF
CDR3 DNA: TGTGCCAGCAGCTTAGTTCAGCAAGAGACCCAGTACTTC

clone size: .
V gene: TRBV7-9
J gene: TRBJ2-3
D gene: .
CDR3 protein: CASSLVVGATDTQYF
CDR3 DNA: TGTGCCAGCAGCTTAGTAGTGGGAGCTACGGATACGCAGTATTTT

clone size: .
V gene: TRBV7-2
J gene: TRBJ2-5
D gene: .
CDR3 protein: CASSAKTGLETQYF
CDR3 DNA: TGTGCCAGCAGCGCGAAGACAGGCCTCGAGACCCAGTACTTC

clone size: .
V gene: TRBV28
J gene: TRBJ1-6
D gene: TRBD1
CDR3 protein: CASSLGTGAYNSPLHF
CDR3 DNA: TGTGCCAGCAGTTTAGGTACAGGGGCTTATAATTCACCCCTCCACTTT

clone size: few
V gene: TRBV7-9
J gene: TRBJ1-6
D gene: TRBD1
CDR3 protein: CASSLASGGNSPLHF
CDR3 DNA: TGTGCCAGCAGCTTAGCGTCAGGGGGTAATTCACCCCTCCACTTT

clone size: .
V gene: TRBV10-1
J gene: TRBJ2-2
D gene: .
CDR3 protein: CASSLGTGELFF
CDR3 DNA: TGCGCCAGCAGTCTAGGCACCGGGGAGCTGTTTTTT

clone size: .
V gene: TRBV28
J gene: TRBJ1-2
D gene: TRBD1
CDR3 protein: CASSSPGQTYGYTF
CDR3 DNA: TGTGCCAGCAGTTCTCCGGGACAGACCTATGGCTACACCTTC

clone size: .
V gene: TRBV11-2
J gene: TRBJ2-2
D gene: .
CDR3 protein: CASSFFPAGRAGELFF
CDR3 DNA: TGTGCCAGCAGCTTCTTCCCGGCAGGGCGCGCCGGGGAGCTGTTTTTT

clone size: .
V gene: TRBV11-3
J gene: TRBJ2-1
D gene: TRBD1
CDR3 protein: CASSSGTGFGEQFF
CDR3 DNA: TGTGCCAGCAGCTCCGGGACAGGGTTCGGTGAGCAGTTCTTC

clone size: .
V gene: TRBV28
J gene: TRBJ2-7
D gene: .
CDR3 protein: CASRTQGLSYEQYF
CDR3 DNA: TGTGCCAGCAGAACACAGGGTCTCTCCTACGAGCAGTACTTC

clone size: .
V gene: TRBV7-3
J gene: TRBJ2-1
D gene: .
CDR3 protein: CASSIDLEAYNEQFF
CDR3 DNA: TGTGCCAGCAGCATCGACCTAGAAGCATACAATGAGCAGTTCTTC

clone size: .
V gene: TRBV25-1
J gene: TRBJ2-1
D gene: .
CDR3 protein: CASRGYEQFF
CDR3 DNA: TGTGCCAGCAGGGGCTATGAGCAGTTCTTC

clone size: .
V gene: TRBV27
J gene: TRBJ1-4
D gene: TRBD1
CDR3 protein: CARQGADGTQPRELGEKLFF
CDR3 DNA: TGTGCCAGACAGGGGGCGGACGGAACGCAGCCGAGGGAGCTCGGTGAAAAACTGTTTTTT

clone size: .
V gene: TRBV28
J gene: TRBJ1-2
D gene: .
CDR3 protein: CASSRAGYTF
CDR3 DNA: TGTGCCAGCTCCAGGGCTGGCTACACCTTC

clone size: .
V gene: TRBV5-1
J gene: TRBJ1-5
D gene: .
CDR3 protein: CASSPGIGTGNQPQHF
CDR3 DNA: TGCGCCAGCAGCCCCGGTATCGGGACTGGCAATCAGCCCCAGCATTTT

clone size: .
V gene: TRBV9
J gene: TRBJ2-7
D gene: TRBD2
CDR3 protein: CASSKLAGGGGEQYF
CDR3 DNA: TGTGCCAGCAGCAAACTAGCGGGAGGTGGCGGCGAGCAGTACTTC

clone size: .
V gene: TRBV5-1
J gene: TRBJ2-1
D gene: .
CDR3 protein: CASSLVGQGPYNEQFF
CDR3 DNA: TGCGCCAGCAGCTTGGTTGGGCAGGGGCCCTACAATGAGCAGTTCTTC

clone size: .
V gene: TRBV19
J gene: TRBJ2-1
D gene: TRBD2
CDR3 protein: CASSTDSSGRWGEQFF
CDR3 DNA: TGTGCCAGTAGTACCGACTCTAGCGGGAGATGGGGTGAGCAGTTCTTC

clone size: .
V gene: TRBV21-1
J gene: TRBJ2-2
D gene: .
CDR3 protein: CASTPVGQGAWTGELFF
CDR3 DNA: .

clone size: .
V gene: TRBV15
J gene: TRBJ2-1
D gene: TRBD2
CDR3 protein: CATSNSAGGSYNEQFF
CDR3 DNA: TGTGCCACCAGCAATAGTGCGGGGGGCTCCTACAATGAGCAGTTCTTC

clone size: few
V gene: TRBV2
J gene: TRBJ2-7
D gene: .
CDR3 protein: CASSEGGRGLYEQYF
CDR3 DNA: TGTGCCAGCAGTGAAGGAGGCAGGGGTTTGTACGAGCAGTACTTC

clone size: .
V gene: TRBV6-5
J gene: TRBJ1-2
D gene: .
CDR3 protein: CASSYSWQGSYGYTF
CDR3 DNA: TGTGCCAGCAGTTACTCATGGCAGGGCTCCTATGGCTACACCTTC

clone size: once
V gene: TRBV7-3
J gene: TRBJ2-3
D gene: .
CDR3 protein: CASSIGGGDTQYF
CDR3 DNA: TGTGCCAGCAGCATAGGGGGGGGAGATACGCAGTATTTT

clone size: .
V gene: TRBV30
J gene: TRBJ2-6
D gene: TRBD2
CDR3 protein: CAWSVLGGRANVLTF
CDR3 DNA: TGTGCCTGGAGTGTTTTGGGAGGGCGGGCCAACGTCCTGACTTTC

clone size: .
V gene: TRBV29-1
J gene: TRBJ2-1
D gene: TRBD2
CDR3 protein: CSGRIRGSSVVAGGAEQFF
CDR3 DNA: TGCAGCGGCCGTATACGGGGAAGCTCTGTCGTAGCGGGAGGGGCTGAGCAGTTCTTC